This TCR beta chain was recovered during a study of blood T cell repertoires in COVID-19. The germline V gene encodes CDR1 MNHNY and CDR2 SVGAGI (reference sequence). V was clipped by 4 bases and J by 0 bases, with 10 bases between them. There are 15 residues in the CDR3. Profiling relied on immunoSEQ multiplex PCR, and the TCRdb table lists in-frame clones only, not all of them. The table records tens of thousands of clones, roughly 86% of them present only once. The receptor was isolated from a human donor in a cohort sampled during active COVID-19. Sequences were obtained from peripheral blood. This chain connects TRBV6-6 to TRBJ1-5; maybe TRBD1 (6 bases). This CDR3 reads CASSFGQYSNQPQHF. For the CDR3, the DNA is TGTGCCAGCAGTTTCGGACAGTATAGCAATCAGCCCCAGCATTTT.